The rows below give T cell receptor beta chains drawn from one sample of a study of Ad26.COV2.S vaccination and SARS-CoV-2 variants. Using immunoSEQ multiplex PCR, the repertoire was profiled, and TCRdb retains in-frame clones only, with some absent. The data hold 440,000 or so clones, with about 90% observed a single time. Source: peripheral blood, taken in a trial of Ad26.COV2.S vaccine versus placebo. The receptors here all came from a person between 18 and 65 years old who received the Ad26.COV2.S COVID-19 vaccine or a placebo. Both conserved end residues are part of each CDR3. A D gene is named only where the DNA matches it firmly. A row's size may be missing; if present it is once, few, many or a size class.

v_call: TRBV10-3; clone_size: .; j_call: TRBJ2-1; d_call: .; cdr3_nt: TGTGCCATCAGCGAAGGGACTTGGGATGAGCAGTTCTTC; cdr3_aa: CAISEGTWDEQFF
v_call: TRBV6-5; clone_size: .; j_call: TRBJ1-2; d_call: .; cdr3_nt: TGTGCCAGCAGCCTTGGACCGGCCGGGGGCTACACCTTC; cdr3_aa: CASSLGPAGGYTF
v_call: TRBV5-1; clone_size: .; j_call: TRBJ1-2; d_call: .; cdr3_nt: TGCGCCAGCAGCTTGGCCGTAGCTCGCGGGTCGGCTGGCTACACCTTC; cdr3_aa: CASSLAVARGSAGYTF
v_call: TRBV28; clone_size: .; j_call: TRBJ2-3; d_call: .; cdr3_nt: TGTGCCAGCAGCCCCGGTAATCTCCCCTATACAGATACGCAGTATTTT; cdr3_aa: CASSPGNLPYTDTQYF
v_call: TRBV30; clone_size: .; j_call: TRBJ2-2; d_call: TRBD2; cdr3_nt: TGTGCCTGGACTGATAGCGGGAGAGTTGCCGGGGAGCTGTTTTTT; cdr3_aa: CAWTDSGRVAGELFF
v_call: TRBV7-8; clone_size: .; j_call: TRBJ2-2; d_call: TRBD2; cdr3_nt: TGTGCCAGCAGCCAACTAGCGGGAAACACCGGGGAGCTGTTTTTT; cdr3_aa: CASSQLAGNTGELFF
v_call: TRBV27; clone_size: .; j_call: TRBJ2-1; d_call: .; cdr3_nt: TGTGCCAGCAGTTTCGACCCCAGCTCCTACAATGAGCAGTTCTTC; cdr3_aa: CASSFDPSSYNEQFF
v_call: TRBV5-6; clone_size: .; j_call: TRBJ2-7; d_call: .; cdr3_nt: TGTGCCAGCAGCTTCGGGGATAGCCTCTACGAGCAGTACTTC; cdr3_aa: CASSFGDSLYEQYF
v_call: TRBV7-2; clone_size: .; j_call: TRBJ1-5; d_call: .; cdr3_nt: TGTGCCAGCAGCTCCCTCATTACGAATCAGCCCCAGCATTTT; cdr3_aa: CASSSLITNQPQHF
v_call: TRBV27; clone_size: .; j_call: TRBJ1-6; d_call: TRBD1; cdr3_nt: TGTGCCAGCAGCCCAACTGGGACAGGGGGGAATTCACCCCTCCACTTT; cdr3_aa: CASSPTGTGGNSPLHF
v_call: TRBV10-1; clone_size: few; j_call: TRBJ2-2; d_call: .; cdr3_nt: TGCGCCAGCAGCGCCGGACCCGGGGAGCTGTTTTTT; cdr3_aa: CASSAGPGELFF
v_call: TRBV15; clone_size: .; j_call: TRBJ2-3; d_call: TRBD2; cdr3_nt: TGTGCCACCAGCAGCCTTACGGCGGGAGGGCCTATCACCGGTACGCAGTATTTT; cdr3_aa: CATSSLTAGGPITGTQYF
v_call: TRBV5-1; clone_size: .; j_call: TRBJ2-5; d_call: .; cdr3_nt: TGCGCCAGCAGCTTGGATCCGGGAAAGACCCAGTACTTC; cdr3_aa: CASSLDPGKTQYF
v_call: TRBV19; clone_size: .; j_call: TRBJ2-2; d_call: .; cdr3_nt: TGTGCCAGCAACGGTCCGGGTTGGAGTGGGAACACCGGGGAGCTGTTTTTT; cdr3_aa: CASNGPGWSGNTGELFF
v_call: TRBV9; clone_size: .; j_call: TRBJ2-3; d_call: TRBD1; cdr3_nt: TGTGCCAGCAGCGTTTTGCAGGGGGTGGGAGATACGCAGTATTTT; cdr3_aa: CASSVLQGVGDTQYF
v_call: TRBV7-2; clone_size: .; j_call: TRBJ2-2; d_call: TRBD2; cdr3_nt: TGTGCCAGCAGCCCACCCCCGGGACTAGCGGGAGGGCGCCGGGAGCTGTTTTTT; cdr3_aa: CASSPPPGLAGGRRELFF
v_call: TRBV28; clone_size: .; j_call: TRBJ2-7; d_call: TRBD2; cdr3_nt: TGTGCCAGCAGTCCCCTTGGATTAGCGGGAGGGCCGGGTGAGCAGTACTTC; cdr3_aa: CASSPLGLAGGPGEQYF
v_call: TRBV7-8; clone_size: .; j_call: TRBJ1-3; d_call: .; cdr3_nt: TGTGCCAGCAGCTTAGGATCCGCAGGGGCTGGAAACACCATATATTTT; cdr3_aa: CASSLGSAGAGNTIYF
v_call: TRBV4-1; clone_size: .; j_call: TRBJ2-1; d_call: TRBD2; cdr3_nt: TGCGCCAGCAGCCAAGTGCCAGCGGGAAGGTACAATGAGCAGTTCTTC; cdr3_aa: CASSQVPAGRYNEQFF
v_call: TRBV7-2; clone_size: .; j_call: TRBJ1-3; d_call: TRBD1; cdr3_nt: TGTGCCAGCAGCTTAGGCTGGGGACAGGGAGGAAACACCATATATTTT; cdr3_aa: CASSLGWGQGGNTIYF
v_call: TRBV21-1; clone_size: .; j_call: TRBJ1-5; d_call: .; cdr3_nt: TGTGCCAGCAGCGACCGGGACAGGGGCCACTTTAGCAATCAGCCCCAGCATTTT; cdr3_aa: CASSDRDRGHFSNQPQHF
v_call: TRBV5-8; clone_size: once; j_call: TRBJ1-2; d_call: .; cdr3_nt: TGTGCCAGCAGCTTGGGGGGTACCAACTATGGCTACACCTTC; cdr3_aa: CASSLGGTNYGYTF
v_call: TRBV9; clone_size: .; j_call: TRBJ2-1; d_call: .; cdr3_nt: TGTGCCAGCAGCGGCGGGTCCGAGGGAGCTAGATACAATGAGCAGTTCTTC; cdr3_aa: CASSGGSEGARYNEQFF
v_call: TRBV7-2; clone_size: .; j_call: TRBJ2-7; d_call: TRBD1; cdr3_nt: TGTGCCAGCAGCTTAGACAGGGGTCCCTACGAGCAGTACTTC; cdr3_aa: CASSLDRGPYEQYF
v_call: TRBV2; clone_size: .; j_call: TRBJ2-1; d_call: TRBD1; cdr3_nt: TGTGCCAGCGACAGGGGAGTCGGTGAGCAGTTCTTC; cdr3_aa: CASDRGVGEQFF
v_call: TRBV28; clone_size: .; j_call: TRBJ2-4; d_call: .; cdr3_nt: TGTGCCAGCAGTTTATCCGGGTTAGCCAAAAACATTCAGTACTTC; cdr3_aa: CASSLSGLAKNIQYF
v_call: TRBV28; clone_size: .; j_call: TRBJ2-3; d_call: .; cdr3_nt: TGTGCCAGCAGTTTCACAGATACGCAGTATTTT; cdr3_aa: CASSFTDTQYF
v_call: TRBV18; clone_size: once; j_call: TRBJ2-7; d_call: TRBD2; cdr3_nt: TGTGCCAGCTCACCATCACTAGCGGATTCCTACGAGCAGTACTTC; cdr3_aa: CASSPSLADSYEQYF
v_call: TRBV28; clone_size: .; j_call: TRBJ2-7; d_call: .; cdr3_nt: TGTGCCAGCAGTTTTAAATACTACGAGCAGTACTTC; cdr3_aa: CASSFKYYEQYF
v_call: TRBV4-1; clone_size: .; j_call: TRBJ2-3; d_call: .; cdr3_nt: TGCGCCAGCAGCCAGCAACAGATAAGCACAGATACGCAGTATTTT; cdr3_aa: CASSQQQISTDTQYF
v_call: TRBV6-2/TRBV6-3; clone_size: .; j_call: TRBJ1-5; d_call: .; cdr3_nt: TGTGCCAGCAGTTACCGGGGGACGAGGAGCAATCAGCCCCAGCATTTT; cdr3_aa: CASSYRGTRSNQPQHF
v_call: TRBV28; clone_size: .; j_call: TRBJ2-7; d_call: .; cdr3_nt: TGTGCCAGCAGTTTAAGTGGACAGAGGTACGAGCAGTACTTC; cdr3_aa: CASSLSGQRYEQYF
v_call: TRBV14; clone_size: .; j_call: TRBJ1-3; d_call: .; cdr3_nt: TGTGCCAGCAGCCAAGATCTTGTCGGGAACCCTGGAAACACCATATATTTT; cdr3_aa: CASSQDLVGNPGNTIYF
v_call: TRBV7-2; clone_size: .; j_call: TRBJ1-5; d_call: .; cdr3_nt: TGTGCCAGCAGCTTAGGCGGCAATAGCAATCAGCCCCAGCATTTT; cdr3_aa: CASSLGGNSNQPQHF
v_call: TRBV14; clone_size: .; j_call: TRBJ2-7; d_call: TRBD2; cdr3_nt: TGTGCCAGCACCTCTTGGGAGGCGGGAGACGAGCAGTACTTC; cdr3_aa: CASTSWEAGDEQYF
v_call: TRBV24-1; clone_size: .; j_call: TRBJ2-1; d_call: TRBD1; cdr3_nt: TGTGCCACCGCCCGAGGGGGCCGGAATGAGCAGTTCTTC; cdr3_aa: CATARGGRNEQFF
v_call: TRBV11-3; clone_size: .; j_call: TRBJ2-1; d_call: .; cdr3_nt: TGTGCCAGCAGCTTAGGCGGGATTTCCTACAATGAGCAGTTCTTC; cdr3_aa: CASSLGGISYNEQFF
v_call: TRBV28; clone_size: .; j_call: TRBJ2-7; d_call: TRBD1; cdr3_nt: TGTGCCAGTACACCGGGACAGGGCTACGAGCAGTACTTC; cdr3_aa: CASTPGQGYEQYF
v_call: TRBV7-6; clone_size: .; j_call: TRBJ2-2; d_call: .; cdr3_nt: TGTGCCAGCAGCTTAGGAGCGGTTTTACTCGGGGAGCTGTTTTTT; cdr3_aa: CASSLGAVLLGELFF
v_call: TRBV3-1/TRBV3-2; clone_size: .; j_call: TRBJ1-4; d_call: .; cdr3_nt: TGTGCCAGCAGCCAAGGGGTCGGCACGGTTGAAAAACTGTTTTTT; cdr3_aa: CASSQGVGTVEKLFF
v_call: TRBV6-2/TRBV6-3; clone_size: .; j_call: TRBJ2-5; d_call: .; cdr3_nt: TGTGCCAGCAGTTACTCAGAGGTCGGGGAGACCCAGTACTTC; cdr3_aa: CASSYSEVGETQYF
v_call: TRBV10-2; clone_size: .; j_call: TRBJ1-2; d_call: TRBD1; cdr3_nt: TGCGCCAGCAGTGAGCCCCTTTGGACAGGGACCACCTATGGCTACACCTTC; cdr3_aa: CASSEPLWTGTTYGYTF
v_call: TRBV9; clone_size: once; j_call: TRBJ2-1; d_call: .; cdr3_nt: TGTGCCAGCAGCGTAGGTGGCGCCATATCCTACAATGAGCAGTTCTTC; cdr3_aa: CASSVGGAISYNEQFF
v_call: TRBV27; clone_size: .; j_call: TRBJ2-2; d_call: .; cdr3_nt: TGTGCCAGCAGTTTTGGGTCCGTGTCGCCGAGCGGGGAGCTGTTTTTT; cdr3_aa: CASSFGSVSPSGELFF
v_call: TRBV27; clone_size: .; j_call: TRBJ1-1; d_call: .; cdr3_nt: TGTGCCAGCAGAAAAGGGGGGACTGAAGCTTTCTTT; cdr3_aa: CASRKGGTEAFF
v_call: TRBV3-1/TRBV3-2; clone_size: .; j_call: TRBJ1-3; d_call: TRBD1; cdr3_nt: TGTGCCAGCAGCCAAGATTTAATCGGGACAGGCTCTGGAAACACCATATATTTT; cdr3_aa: CASSQDLIGTGSGNTIYF
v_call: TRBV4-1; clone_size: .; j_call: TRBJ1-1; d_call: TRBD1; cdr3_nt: TGCGCCAGCAGCCAACTGGGACAGACGTTCCTAACTGAAGCTTTCTTT; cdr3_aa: CASSQLGQTFLTEAFF
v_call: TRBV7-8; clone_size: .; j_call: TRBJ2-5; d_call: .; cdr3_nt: TGTGCCAGCAGCTTAGGCAGCAGAGGCAGGGAGACCCAGTACTTC; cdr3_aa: CASSLGSRGRETQYF
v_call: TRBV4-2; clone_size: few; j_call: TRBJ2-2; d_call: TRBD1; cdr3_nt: TGTGCCAGCAGCCAAGCCCGGACAGGGGGAACCGGGGAGCTGTTTTTT; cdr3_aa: CASSQARTGGTGELFF